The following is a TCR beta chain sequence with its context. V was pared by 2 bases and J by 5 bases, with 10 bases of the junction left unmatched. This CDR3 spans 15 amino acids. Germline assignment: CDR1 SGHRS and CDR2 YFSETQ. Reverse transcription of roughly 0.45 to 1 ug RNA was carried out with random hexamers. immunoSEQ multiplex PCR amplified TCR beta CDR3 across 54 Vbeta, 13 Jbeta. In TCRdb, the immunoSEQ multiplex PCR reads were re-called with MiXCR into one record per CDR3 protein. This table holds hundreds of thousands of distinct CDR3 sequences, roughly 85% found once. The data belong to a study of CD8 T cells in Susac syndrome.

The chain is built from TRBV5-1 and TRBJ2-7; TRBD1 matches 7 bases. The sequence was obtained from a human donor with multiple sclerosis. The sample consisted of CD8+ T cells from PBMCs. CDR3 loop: CASSLTGQSNHEQYF. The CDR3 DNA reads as TGCGCCAGCAGCTTAACGGGACAGAGTAACCACGAGCAGTACTTC. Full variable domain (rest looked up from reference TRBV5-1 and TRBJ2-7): KAGVTQTPRYLIKTRGQQVTLSCSPISGHRSVSWYQQTPGQGLQFLFEYFSETQRNKGNFPGRFSGRQFSNSRSEMNVSTLELGDSALYLCASSLTGQSNHEQYFGPGTRLTVT.